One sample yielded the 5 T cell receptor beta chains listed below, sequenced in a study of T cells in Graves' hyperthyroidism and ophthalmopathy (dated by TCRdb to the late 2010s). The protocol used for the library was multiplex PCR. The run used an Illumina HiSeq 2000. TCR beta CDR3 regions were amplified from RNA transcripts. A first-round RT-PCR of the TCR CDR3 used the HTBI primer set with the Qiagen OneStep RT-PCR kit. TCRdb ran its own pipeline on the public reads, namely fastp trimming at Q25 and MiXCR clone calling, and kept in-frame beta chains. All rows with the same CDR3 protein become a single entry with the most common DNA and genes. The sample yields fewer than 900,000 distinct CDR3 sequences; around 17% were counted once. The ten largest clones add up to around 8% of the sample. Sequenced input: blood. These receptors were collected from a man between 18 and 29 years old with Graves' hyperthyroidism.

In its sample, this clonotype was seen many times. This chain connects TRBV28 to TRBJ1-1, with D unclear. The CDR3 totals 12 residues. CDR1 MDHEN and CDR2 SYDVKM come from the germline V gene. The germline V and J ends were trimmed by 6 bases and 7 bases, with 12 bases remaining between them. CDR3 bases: TGTGCCAGCAGCCGGGCCCCAAGTGAAGCTTTCTTT. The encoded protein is CASSRAPSEAFF. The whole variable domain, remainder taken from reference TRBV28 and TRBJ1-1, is DVKVTQSSRYLVKRTGEKVFLECVQDMDHENMFWYRQDPGLGLRLIYFSYDVKMKEKGDIPEGYSVSREKKERFSLILESASTNQTSMYLCASSRAPSEAFFGQGTRLTVV.

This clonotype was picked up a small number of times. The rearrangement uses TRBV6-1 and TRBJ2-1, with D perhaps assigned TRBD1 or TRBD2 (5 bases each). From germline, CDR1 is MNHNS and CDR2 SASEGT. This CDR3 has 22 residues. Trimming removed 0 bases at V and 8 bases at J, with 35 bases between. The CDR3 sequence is CASSEAGLVGTWVLVQVYEQFF. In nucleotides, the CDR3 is TGTGCCAGCAGTGAAGCAGGGCTCGTTGGGACCTGGGTGCTAGTTCAGGTCTATGAGCAGTTCTTC.

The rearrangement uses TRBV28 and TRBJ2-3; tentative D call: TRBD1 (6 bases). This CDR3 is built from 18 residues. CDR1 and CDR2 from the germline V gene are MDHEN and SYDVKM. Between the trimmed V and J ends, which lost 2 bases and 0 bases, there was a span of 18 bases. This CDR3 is CASSLPQGSVFSTDTQYF. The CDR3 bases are TGTGCCAGCAGTTTACCTCAGGGGTCAGTATTCAGCACAGATACGCAGTATTTT.

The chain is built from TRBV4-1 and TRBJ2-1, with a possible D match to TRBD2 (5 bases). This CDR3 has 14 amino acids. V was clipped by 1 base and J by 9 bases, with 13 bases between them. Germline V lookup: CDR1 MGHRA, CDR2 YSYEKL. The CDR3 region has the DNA TGCGCCAGCAGCCAAGCCGGGATAAGAGTTGAGCAGTTCTTC. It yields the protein CASSQAGIRVEQFF.

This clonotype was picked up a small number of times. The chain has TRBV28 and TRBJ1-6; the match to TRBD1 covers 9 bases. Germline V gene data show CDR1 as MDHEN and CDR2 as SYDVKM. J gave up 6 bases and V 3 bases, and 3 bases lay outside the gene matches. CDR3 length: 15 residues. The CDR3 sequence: CASSFATGGNSPLHF. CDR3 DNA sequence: TGTGCCAGCAGTTTTGCGACAGGGGGTAATTCACCCCTCCACTTT.